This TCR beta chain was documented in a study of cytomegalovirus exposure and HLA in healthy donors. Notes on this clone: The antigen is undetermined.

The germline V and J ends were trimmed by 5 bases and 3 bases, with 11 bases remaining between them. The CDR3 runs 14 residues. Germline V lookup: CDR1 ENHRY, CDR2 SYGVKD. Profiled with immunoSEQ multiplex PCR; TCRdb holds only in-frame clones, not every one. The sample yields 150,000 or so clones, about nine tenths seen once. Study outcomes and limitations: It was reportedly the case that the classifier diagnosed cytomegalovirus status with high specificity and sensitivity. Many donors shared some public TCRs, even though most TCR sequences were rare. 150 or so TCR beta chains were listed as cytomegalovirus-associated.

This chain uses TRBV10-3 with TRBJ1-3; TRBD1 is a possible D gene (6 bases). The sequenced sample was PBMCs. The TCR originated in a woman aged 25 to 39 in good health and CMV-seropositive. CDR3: CAISTGQIGNTIYF. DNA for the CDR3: TGTGCCATCAGTACTGGACAGATTGGAAACACCATATATTTT.